The present entry profiles one T cell receptor (beta chain) with its context. These data come from a study of T cells expressing NK-cell markers. TCRdb reprocessed the 5' RACE reads, with one entry per CDR3 protein and no DNA. This specimen shows around 100,000 distinct CDR3 sequences; the ten leading clones hold about 18%. The germline gives CDR1 LNHDA, CDR2 SQIVND (reference sequence). This CDR3 has 15 amino acids. This TCR was recovered from a woman aged 18-69 years in good health. This chain joins TRBV19 and TRBJ2-7; TCRdb designates TRBD2, a call that cannot be tested without DNA. The specimen was blood T cells: a sorted CD56 or NKG2C T cell subset, CD4+ or CD8+ T cells, or bulk PBMC T cells (not recorded which). The CDR3 sequence is CASSIMAGGLHEQYF.